The next 24 T cell receptor beta chains were all read from a single sample in a study of T cells after yellow fever vaccination. TCRdb re-called the 5' RACE reads with MiXCR, one entry per CDR3 protein. The sample has more than 95,000 distinct CDR3 sequences, under 8.5% seen once. The sample here was CD4+ T cells sorted from PBMCs, taken 10 days after the first yellow fever vaccination. The receptors derive from a man aged 18 to 30 who received the YFV17D yellow fever vaccine.

This clonotype showed up many times. The rearrangement uses TRBV28 and TRBJ1-2; no definite D call. V lost 3 bases and J lost 1, with 3 bases in between. CDR3 length: 12 residues. The germline V gene encodes CDR1 MDHEN and CDR2 SYDVKM. CDR3 nucleotide sequence: TGTGCCAGCAGTTTTCGTAACTATGGCTACACCTTC. This codes for CASSFRNYGYTF.

This clonotype was counted ten times or more. CDR3 residues: CASSLTGSRNSPLHF. The DNA of the CDR3 is TGTGCCAGCAGCTTAACAGGCAGCCGAAATTCACCCCTCCACTTT. This chain connects TRBV7-2 to TRBJ1-6; D might be TRBD1 (5 bases). V lost 2 bases and J 7 bases, leaving 12 bases between the germline ends. There are 15 residues in the CDR3. Germline V CDR1 and CDR2: SGHTA, FQGNSA.

This clonotype was counted at least ten times. The rearrangement uses TRBV29-1 and TRBJ2-2; no clear D. The CDR3 has 11 amino acids. Germline V gene sequence: CDR1 SQVTM, CDR2 ANQGSEA. Deletions cut 3 bases from V and 8 bases from J, with 7 bases between. The CDR3 DNA follows: TGCAGCGTTGAGTGGGGTGGGGAGCTGTTTTTT. It yields the protein CSVEWGGELFF.

This clonotype appeared many times. The chain links TRBV12-3 or TRBV12-4 to TRBJ2-7, with TRBD1 as a possible D gene (5 bases). Trimming pared 3 bases from V and 0 bases from J, leaving 12 bases between. The CDR3 covers 15 residues. DNA of the CDR3: TGTGCCAGCAGTTTCCAGGGCGCGAGCTCCTACGAGCAGTACTTC. Its translation: CASSFQGASSYEQYF.

At least ten counts were recorded for this clonotype. The CDR3 region is CASSGSNQPQHF. The CDR3 DNA sequence: TGTGCCAGCAGTGGGAGCAATCAGCCCCAGCATTTT. The chain combines TRBV6-5 with TRBJ1-5, with D unclear. The V end was cut by 5 bases, the J end by 1 base, with 3 bases between. Germline assignment: CDR1 MNHEY and CDR2 SVGAGI. The CDR3 is 12 amino acids.

This clonotype appeared many times. The DNA for the CDR3 is TGCGCCAGCATCGACATTTCGGGTGAGCAGTTCTTC. Amino acid sequence: CASIDISGEQFF. The chain links TRBV5-1 to TRBJ2-1, with D uncertain. Germline CDR1 is SGHRS and CDR2 is YFSETQ. The CDR3 is made up of 12 amino acids. V was shortened by 6 bases and J by 9 bases, with 13 bases between the two germline ends.

As regards this clonotype: The junction differs from germline at one of its ends, possibly a read error. The genes are TRBV3-1 and TRBJ2-1, with 7 bases that match TRBD2. CDR1 is LGHDT, CDR2 YNNKEL, per germline (reference sequence). CDR3 length: 15 amino acids. The CDR3 protein is CACSQVGGSYNEQFF. The DNA for the CDR3 is TGTGCCTGCAGCCAAGTGGGGGGGTCCTACAATGAGCAGTTCTTC.

This clonotype was recorded at least ten times. This chain uses TRBV5-1 with TRBJ1-3; D may be TRBD1 (5 bases). The CDR3 is made up of 14 amino acids. V was clipped by 5 bases and J by 2 bases, with 11 bases between them. Germline CDR1 and CDR2: SGHRS and YFSETQ. The CDR3 DNA is TGCGCCAGCAGGGCGCAGGGAACTGGAAACACCATATATTTT. This gives the protein CASRAQGTGNTIYF. The variable domain in full, with the rest retrieved from reference TRBV5-1 and TRBJ1-3, is KAGVTQTPRYLIKTRGQQVTLSCSPISGHRSVSWYQQTPGQGLQFLFEYFSETQRNKGNFPGRFSGRQFSNSRSEMNVSTLELGDSALYLCASRAQGTGNTIYFGEGSWLTVV.

To note about this clonotype: This may be a read error, as it is one base from a much larger clone. This chain's CDR3 is CSAGPAWGPDEQFF. DNA of the CDR3: TGCAGTGCTGGGCCGGCGTGGGGGCCTGATGAGCAGTTCTTC. The rearrangement uses TRBV20-1 and TRBJ2-1; perhaps TRBD1 as D (6 bases). The ends were cut back, 5 bases at V and 8 bases at J, with 19 bases in the middle. CDR1 is DFQATT and CDR2 is SNEGSKA in the germline V gene (reference sequence). CDR3 length: 14 amino acids.

For this clonotype: A read error is possible here, since a much larger clone lies one base away. The V gene is TRBV2, the J gene TRBJ2-7; 11 bases are a match to TRBD1. Germline V gene data show CDR1 as SNHLY and CDR2 as FYNNEI. The CDR3 runs to 15 residues. DNA of the CDR3: TGTACCAGCAGTAAAAGAGGACAGGGGGCTAGTGAGCAGTACTTC. Its translation: CTSSKRGQGASEQYF.

This chain uses TRBV7-2 with TRBJ2-1; 8 bases map to TRBD2. V gave up 4 bases and J gave up 10 bases; unmatched junction bases: 6. CDR1 SGHTA and CDR2 FQGNSA come from the germline V gene. This CDR3 has 13 residues. The CDR3 DNA is TGTGCCAGCAGCTCGCAGGGACTAGGGGAGCAGTTCTTC. This codes for CASSSQGLGEQFF.

This clonotype was observed at least ten times. CDR3 sequence (DNA): TGCGCCAGCAGCACACAGGGGTTAGATCTTTCTGAGCAGTTCTTC. Its translation: CASSTQGLDLSEQFF. The rearrangement uses TRBV5-1 and TRBJ2-1; 7 bases line up with TRBD1. The CDR3 consists of 15 residues. V lost 4 bases, J lost 9 bases, and 13 bases stayed unmatched. Germline V gene lookup returns CDR1 SGHRS and CDR2 YFSETQ.

This clonotype was detected many times. This sequence joins TRBV6-2 or TRBV6-3 and TRBJ2-1; 8 bases match TRBD2. Trimming removed 4 bases from V and 6 bases from J; junction bases left unmatched: 5. CDR1 is MNHEY, CDR2 SVGEGT, per germline. The CDR3 totals 14 residues. The CDR3 sequence: CASSFAGGVNEQFF. CDR3 coding DNA: TGTGCCAGCAGTTTTGCGGGGGGCGTCAATGAGCAGTTCTTC.

This clonotype was picked up a small number of times. The rearrangement joins TRBV5-5 to TRBJ2-5; 7 positions match TRBD1. The V gene's germline CDR1 is SGHKS and CDR2 YYEKEE (reference sequence). With 5 bases clipped from V and 5 bases from J, the junction kept 9 bases outside the gene matches. This CDR3 region has 14 residues. CDR3 residues: CASRAAGGRETQYF. In nucleotides, the CDR3 is TGTGCCAGCAGGGCAGCAGGGGGACGGGAGACCCAGTACTTC.

This clonotype came up many times. The CDR3 reads CASNPGTTGELFF. CDR3 coding DNA: TGTGCCAGCAACCCGGGGACGACCGGGGAGCTGTTTTTT. The chain has TRBV12-3 or TRBV12-4 and TRBJ2-2, with D tentatively TRBD1 or TRBD2 (5 bases each). V lost 7 bases and J 5 bases, leaving 11 bases between the germline ends. This CDR3 region has 13 residues.

This clonotype showed up many times. This rearrangement joins TRBV5-1 to TRBJ1-5, with TRBD1 as a possible D gene (6 bases). CDR1 is SGHRS, CDR2 YFSETQ, per germline. CDR3 length: 15 residues. V lost 4 bases and J 5 bases, leaving 16 bases between the germline ends. The CDR3 sequence: CASSAQGEVDQPQHF. CDR3 in DNA: TGCGCCAGCAGCGCACAGGGTGAAGTTGATCAGCCCCAGCATTTT.

This clonotype was counted many times. V and J are TRBV6-2 or TRBV6-3 and TRBJ2-3; 9 nucleotides match TRBD2. J gave up 7 bases and V 10 bases, and 15 bases lay outside the gene matches. The CDR3 covers 15 residues. Germline V gives CDR1 MNHEY, CDR2 SVGEGT. The CDR3 here is CATRPLAGAFNTQYF. The CDR3 coding sequence is TGTGCCACCCGCCCCTTAGCGGGGGCCTTTAATACGCAGTATTTT.

Many counts were recorded for this clonotype. This chain links TRBV7-2 with TRBJ1-2; D is unresolved. V lost 2 bases, J lost 8 bases, and 9 bases lay in between. The CDR3 runs to 12 residues. Germline loops: CDR1 SGHTA, CDR2 FQGNSA. The CDR3 region is CASSLRRWGYTF. CDR3 bases: TGTGCCAGCAGCTTAAGACGGTGGGGCTACACCTTC.

Ten or more counts support this clonotype. The chain links TRBV29-1 to TRBJ1-2; possibly TRBD1 for D (5 bases). With 3 bases removed from V and 8 bases from J, the gap between germline ends came to 16 bases. Looked up from germline, CDR1 is SQVTM and CDR2 is ANQGSEA. The CDR3 totals 13 residues. CDR3 nucleotide sequence: TGCAGCGTTGACGGGGCAGGGCGTGGGGGCTACACCTTC. Translated: CSVDGAGRGGYTF.

This clonotype was detected ten times or more. This sequence joins TRBV7-2 and TRBJ1-1; maybe TRBD1 (6 bases). V was cut by 0 bases and J by 5 bases, with 19 bases left in between. This CDR3 is built from 17 residues. Per the germline V gene, CDR1 is SGHTA and CDR2 is FQGNSA. CDR3 in amino acids: CASSLAQGWLSLTEAFF. DNA for the CDR3: TGTGCCAGCAGCTTAGCACAGGGCTGGTTAAGCTTAACTGAAGCTTTCTTT.

Many counts were recorded for this clonotype. The chain employs TRBV29-1 and TRBJ2-5, with D possibly being TRBD1 or TRBD2 (5 bases each). V was cut by 6 bases and J by 4 bases, with 12 bases left in between. Germline-derived CDR1 and CDR2 are SQVTM and ANQGSEA. The CDR3 covers 12 residues. The CDR3 DNA sequence: TGCAGCGTGCTAGGGGACGGAGAGACCCAGTACTTC. Translation gives CSVLGDGETQYF.

This clonotype was detected many times. The rearrangement uses TRBV12-3 or TRBV12-4 and TRBJ1-5, with D hard to call. There are 13 residues in the CDR3. V was trimmed by 5 bases and J by 7 bases, leaving 12 bases between them. The CDR3 loop is CASSDRAEQPQHF. In nucleotides, the CDR3 is TGTGCCAGCAGTGATAGGGCTGAGCAGCCCCAGCATTTT.

This clonotype was counted at least ten times. V is TRBV28 and J is TRBJ2-1; 13 bases fit TRBD2. Germline lookup yields CDR1 MDHEN and CDR2 SYDVKM. V dropped 3 bases and J dropped 7; count of bases not matched to a gene: 6. This CDR3 comprises 16 residues. CDR3 bases: TGTGCCAGCAGTTTTCTTGGGACTAGCGGGATGAATGAGCAGTTCTTC. Translating it yields CASSFLGTSGMNEQFF.

This clonotype was found many times. The gene calls are TRBV4-3 and TRBJ2-3; 7 nucleotides match TRBD2. Germline CDR1 reads LGHNA; CDR2 reads YSLEER. This CDR3 region has 17 residues. The ends lost 4 bases at V and 0 bases at J; junction bases unmatched: 10. The CDR3 region is CASSREWSGTSTDTQYF. In nucleotides, the CDR3 is TGCGCCAGCAGCCGCGAATGGAGCGGGACTAGCACAGATACGCAGTATTTT.